A selection of T cell receptor beta chains follows, all from one sample in a study of shared clonotypes between healthy human individuals. The protocol was immunoSEQ multiplex PCR, while the TCRdb copy is restricted to in-frame clones and leaves out a portion. Of 1,500,000 or so clones in the sample, around 98.5% were seen once. The sequenced sample consisted of naive CD4+ T cells sorted from blood. These receptors were taken from a man aged 25-45 years in good health. Each CDR3 is given with its conserved first and last residue. The D gene is left open where the match is weak. Clone size is stated in some rows and not others, as once, few, many or a class when expanded.

v_gene	j_gene	d_gene	abundance	CDR3nt	CDR3aa
TRBV5-1	TRBJ2-2	NA	NA	TGCGCCAGCAGCTTAGTGACAGCCCCCGGGGAGCTGTTTTTT	CASSLVTAPGELFF
TRBV7-2	TRBJ2-7	NA	NA	TGTGCCAGCAGCTTACAGGCAGGGTCGCCCTACGAGCAGTACTTC	CASSLQAGSPYEQYF
TRBV11-3	TRBJ2-1	NA	NA	TGTGCCAGCAGCTTAAGGGGAACAGACACCTACAATGAGCAGTTCTTC	CASSLRGTDTYNEQFF
TRBV9	TRBJ2-6	NA	once	TGTGCCAGCAGCGCAACAGCCAACGTCCTGACTTTC	CASSATANVLTF
TRBV7-2	TRBJ2-2	TRBD2	NA	TGTGCCAGCCTGCGGGAGCCGACTACCGGGGAGCTGTTTTTT	CASLREPTTGELFF
TRBV18	TRBJ1-1	NA	once	TGTGCCAGCTCAACCCGGACAGTCAAAAACACTGAAGCTTTCTTT	CASSTRTVKNTEAFF
TRBV9	TRBJ2-3	NA	NA	TGTGCCAGCAGCCCGGGATCTTTAAGCACAGATACGCAGTATTTT	CASSPGSLSTDTQYF
TRBV19	TRBJ2-7	NA	NA	TGTGCCAGTAGTATAGTTGGGAAATTCTCCTACGAGCAGTACTTC	CASSIVGKFSYEQYF
TRBV6-6	TRBJ1-5	NA	NA	TGTGCCAGCAGTCACACAGAAATTATAAGCAATCAGCCCCAGCATTTT	CASSHTEIISNQPQHF
TRBV15	TRBJ2-5	TRBD2	NA	TGTGCCACCAGCGCCACGGGACTAGGCAACCAAGAGACCCAGTACTTC	CATSATGLGNQETQYF
TRBV10-3	TRBJ2-7	TRBD1	NA	TGTGCCATCAGCGCTCGGGACAGGGGTAGTAACGAGCAGTACTTC	CAISARDRGSNEQYF
TRBV11-2	TRBJ1-5	NA	once	TGTGCCAGCAGCCCAACGGGTCAGCCCCAGCATTTT	CASSPTGQPQHF
TRBV5-4	TRBJ2-1	NA	NA	TGTGCCAGCAGCTTGGGTGGCGGGACCAGCTCCTACAATGAGCAGTTCTTC	CASSLGGGTSSYNEQFF
TRBV5-3	TRBJ2-5	NA	NA	TGTGCCGAGTGGTTGCGGATCCAAGAGACCCAGTACTTC	CAEWLRIQETQYF
TRBV18	TRBJ1-5	TRBD1	NA	TGTGCCAGCTCACACAGGGGCCCTGATCAGCCCCAGCATTTT	CASSHRGPDQPQHF
TRBV28	TRBJ2-7	NA	NA	TGTGCCAGCAGGGGAGGGACAGGAATAGCCTACGAGCAGTACTTC	CASRGGTGIAYEQYF
TRBV5-8	TRBJ2-6	TRBD1	NA	TGTGCCAGCAGCTACCGACAGGGCGCTGGGGCCAACGTCCTGACTTTC	CASSYRQGAGANVLTF
TRBV5-1	TRBJ2-3	NA	NA	TGCGCCAGCAGTGGTGGCGGAACCACAGATACGCAGTATTTT	CASSGGGTTDTQYF
TRBV10-1	TRBJ2-5	NA	NA	TGCGCCAGCAGTGAGTCAAGGGCGCAAGAGACCCAGTACTTC	CASSESRAQETQYF
TRBV7-2	TRBJ1-1	NA	NA	TGTGCCAGCAGCTTAGGGGGGGATAGCACTGAAGCTTTCTTT	CASSLGGDSTEAFF
TRBV29-1	TRBJ1-1	TRBD1	NA	TGCAGCGTTGTGGGGACAGGAGGAGGAGCTTTCTTT	CSVVGTGGGAFF
TRBV4-2	TRBJ2-7	NA	NA	TGTGCCAGCAGCCTAGACCGGGACACATACTACGAGCAGTACTTC	CASSLDRDTYYEQYF
TRBV5-1	TRBJ2-1	TRBD2	NA	TGCGCCAGCAGCTTGGGACTAGCGGGAGTATACAATGAGCAGTTCTTC	CASSLGLAGVYNEQFF
TRBV5-6	TRBJ2-1	NA	NA	TGTGCCAGCAGCTTGGGCCCCTTTGCAGATGAGCAGTTCTTC	CASSLGPFADEQFF
TRBV30	TRBJ1-5	TRBD1	NA	TGTGCCTGGAGTGGACAGGGCCGGGAGAGAGGTCAGCCCCAGCATTTT	CAWSGQGRERGQPQHF
TRBV5-1	TRBJ2-3	NA	NA	TGCGCCAGCAGCTTGGATTCTGGCGGCAGCACAGATACGCAGTATTTT	CASSLDSGGSTDTQYF
TRBV27	TRBJ1-1	NA	NA	TGTGCCAGCAGCCGACAAGGAAACACTGAAGCTTTCTTT	CASSRQGNTEAFF
TRBV7-6	TRBJ2-2	NA	NA	TGTGCCAGCAGCTTAGGGATACAGGCGAGATCGGGCGCCGGGGAGCTGTTTTTT	CASSLGIQARSGAGELFF
TRBV18	TRBJ2-1	NA	NA	TGTGCCAGCTCACGGACGGGCCGCGACAATGAGCAGTTCTTC	CASSRTGRDNEQFF
TRBV28	TRBJ2-2	TRBD1	NA	TGTGCCAGCTACAGGGGGGTGTCCGGGGAGCTGTTTTTT	CASYRGVSGELFF
TRBV19	TRBJ2-6	NA	NA	TGTGCCAGTAGTCCAGGCTCTGGGGCCAACGTCCTGACTTTC	CASSPGSGANVLTF
TRBV9	TRBJ1-1	NA	NA	TGTGCCAGCAGCCCCCGGGCGAACACTGAAGCTTTCTTT	CASSPRANTEAFF
TRBV5-1	TRBJ1-1	NA	NA	TGCGCCAGCAGCTGGGAGCAGCCCACTGAAGCTTTCTTT	CASSWEQPTEAFF
TRBV29-1	TRBJ2-5	NA	NA	TGCAGCGTTGGGGGGATTGGGGTCCCAGAGACCCAGTACTTC	CSVGGIGVPETQYF
TRBV9	TRBJ2-1	TRBD1	NA	TGTGCCAGCAGCGCCGGACAGGGCAATGAGCAGTTCTTC	CASSAGQGNEQFF
TRBV9	TRBJ2-3	TRBD2	NA	TGTGCCAGCAGCGTAGTAGGGTGGAGCGGGGGCACAGATACGCAGTATTTT	CASSVVGWSGGTDTQYF
TRBV6-5	TRBJ2-6	TRBD1	NA	TGTGCCAGCAGAGGACAGGGGTATGGGGCCAACGTCCTGACTTTC	CASRGQGYGANVLTF
TRBV15	TRBJ2-5	NA	NA	TGTGCCACCAGCAGAGTGGTTGAGGGGCGCGGGCAGACCCAGTACTTC	CATSRVVEGRGQTQYF
TRBV10-3	TRBJ2-2	TRBD2	NA	TGTGCCATCAGTGAGTCCGGGCTAGCGGGAGGAACCGGGGAGCTGTTTTTT	CAISESGLAGGTGELFF
TRBV10-3	TRBJ2-7	NA	NA	TGTGCCATCAGCCTCCCGGACACGGGCGACTACGAGCAGTACTTC	CAISLPDTGDYEQYF
TRBV29-1	TRBJ2-5	NA	once	TGCAGCGTTTGTGTCGCGGCTAGCCTTATCCAAGAGACCCAGTACTTC	CSVCVAASLIQETQYF
TRBV2	TRBJ1-2	NA	NA	TGTGCCGGGGGTGCGGACATTGACTATGGCTACACCTTC	CAGGADIDYGYTF
TRBV13	TRBJ2-3	NA	NA	TGTGCCAGCAGCTTAGCGGGAGCCCTTACGGGGACAGATACGCAGTATTTT	CASSLAGALTGTDTQYF
TRBV20-1	TRBJ1-3	NA	NA	TGCAGTGCTAGGTACGGAAACACCATATATTTT	CSARYGNTIYF
TRBV27	TRBJ2-7	TRBD2	once	TGTGCCAGCACCCCCCGAGGGACTAGCGGGAGGCCACGAGCCTACGAGCAGTACTTC	CASTPRGTSGRPRAYEQYF
TRBV27	TRBJ2-7	TRBD2	NA	TGTGCCAGCAGTTTAATTGGACTAGCCGCTACCTACGAGCAGTACTTC	CASSLIGLAATYEQYF
TRBV6-5	TRBJ2-7	TRBD2	NA	TGTGCCAGCAGACGTACTAGCGGAGCTTACGAGCAGTACTTC	CASRRTSGAYEQYF
TRBV9	TRBJ2-4	TRBD1	NA	TGTGCCAGCAGCGCCCAGGGGGCGGGAAACATTCAGTACTTC	CASSAQGAGNIQYF
TRBV15	TRBJ2-5	TRBD2	NA	TGTGCCACCAGCAGAGAAACTAGCGGACGACAAGAGACCCAGTACTTC	CATSRETSGRQETQYF
TRBV10-3	TRBJ2-3	TRBD1	NA	TGTGCCATCAAACCGCATCGGGACAGGGTTCTACTCCACACAGATACGCAGTATTTT	CAIKPHRDRVLLHTDTQYF
TRBV11-2	TRBJ2-2	TRBD2	NA	TGTGCCAGCAGCCCGAGGGGACTACTAGCAGAGAACACCGGGGAGCTGTTTTTT	CASSPRGLLAENTGELFF
TRBV5-6	TRBJ2-6	NA	once	TGTGCCAGCAGCTGGACCAGAACACTAAGTACTGGGGCCAACGTCCTGACTTTC	CASSWTRTLSTGANVLTF
TRBV29-1	TRBJ2-1	NA	NA	TGCAGCGTTCTACAGCGTATCAACTACGATGAGCAGTTCTTC	CSVLQRINYDEQFF
TRBV27	TRBJ1-1	TRBD1	once	TGTGCCAGCAGGCCGAGACAGGGTTTAAACACTGAAGCTTTCTTT	CASRPRQGLNTEAFF
TRBV9	TRBJ2-2	NA	NA	TGTGCCAGCAGCCCTCGGGAACAGAACACCGGGGAGCTGTTTTTT	CASSPREQNTGELFF